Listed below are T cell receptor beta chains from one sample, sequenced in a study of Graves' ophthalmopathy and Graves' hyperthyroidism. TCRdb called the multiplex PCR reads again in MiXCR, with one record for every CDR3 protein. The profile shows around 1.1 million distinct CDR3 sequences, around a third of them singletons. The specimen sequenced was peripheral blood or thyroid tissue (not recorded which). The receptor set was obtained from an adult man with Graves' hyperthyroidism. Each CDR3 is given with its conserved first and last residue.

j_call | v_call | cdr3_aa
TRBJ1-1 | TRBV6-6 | CASSPRWTEAFF
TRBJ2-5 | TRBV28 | CASSHSFGTQYF
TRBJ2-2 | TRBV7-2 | CASSFLLLDSGELLF
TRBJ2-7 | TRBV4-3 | CASRQEVASGAYEQYF
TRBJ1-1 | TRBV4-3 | CASSKTGRGSNEAFF
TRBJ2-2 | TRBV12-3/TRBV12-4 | CASTGGGPTGELFF
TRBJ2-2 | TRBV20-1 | CSARDPGQGNTGELFF
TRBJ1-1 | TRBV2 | CASSRNWDSGTEAFF
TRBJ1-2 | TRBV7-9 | CASSSPDRGRITF
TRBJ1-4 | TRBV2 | CASSEARALWATNEKLFF
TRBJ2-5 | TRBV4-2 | CASSPFNQGETQYF
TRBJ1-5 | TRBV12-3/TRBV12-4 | CATRGGDQPQHF
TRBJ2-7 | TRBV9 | CASSAGDGGNYEQYF
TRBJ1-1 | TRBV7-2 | CASSRDSGTEAFF
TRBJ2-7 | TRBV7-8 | CASRIAGGPGEQYF
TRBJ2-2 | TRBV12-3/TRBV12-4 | CASSPGVGGTGELFF
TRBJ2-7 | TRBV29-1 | CSGSPYEQYF
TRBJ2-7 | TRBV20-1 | CSARDFGGGAYEQYF
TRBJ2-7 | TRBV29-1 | CSLAPSGLEQYF
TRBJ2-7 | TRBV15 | CATSRVRQGEGQEQYF
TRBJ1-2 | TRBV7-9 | CASSRRDTGTGYTF
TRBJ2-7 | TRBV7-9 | CASSLRDSYYEQYF
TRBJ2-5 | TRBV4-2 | CASSQGQRGGSRETQYF
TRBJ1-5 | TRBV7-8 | CASSFQRGINQPQHF
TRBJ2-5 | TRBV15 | CATSRGGAKETQYF
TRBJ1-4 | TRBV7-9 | CASSSGRDEKLFF
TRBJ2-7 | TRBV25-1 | CASSESGTSGVPRGYEQYF
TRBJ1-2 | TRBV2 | CASTLGRDRGFAF
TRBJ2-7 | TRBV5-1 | CASSFEDPKVDEQYF
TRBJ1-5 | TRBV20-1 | CSAREAPWNQPQHF
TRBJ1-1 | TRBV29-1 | CSVEDRDSEAFF
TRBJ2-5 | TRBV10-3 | CAWSETKETQYF
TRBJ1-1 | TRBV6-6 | CAIRGGGTEAFF
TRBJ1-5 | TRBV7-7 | CASRPDSRRGNQPQHF
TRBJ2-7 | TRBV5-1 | CASSLERASNEQYF
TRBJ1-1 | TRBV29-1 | CSVEGGTGVEAFF
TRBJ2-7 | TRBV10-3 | CASSPGGQGSYEQYF
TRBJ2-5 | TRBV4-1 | CASSQDPPSGQETQYF
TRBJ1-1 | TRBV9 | CASSVDPPGTLNTEAFF
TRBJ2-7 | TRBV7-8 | CASSVGEESSYEQYF
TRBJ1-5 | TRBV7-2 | CASSQEGGDSNQPQHF
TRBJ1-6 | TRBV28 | CASRNQGASYNSPLHF
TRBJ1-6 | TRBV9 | CASSRTSGRFSSYNSPLHF
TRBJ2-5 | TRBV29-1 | CSVEDPAKLETQYF
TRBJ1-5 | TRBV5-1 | CASSPDQGLGQPQHF
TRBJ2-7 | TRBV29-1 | CSVGGGNYGYEQYF
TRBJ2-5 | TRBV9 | CASSVKWGAKETQYF
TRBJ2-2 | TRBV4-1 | CASSQYGTSGPGELFF
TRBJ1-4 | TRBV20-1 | CSASATGEKLFF
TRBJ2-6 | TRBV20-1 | CSAKSGGAGANVLTF
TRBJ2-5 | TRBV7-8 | CASRRNRGQRETQYF
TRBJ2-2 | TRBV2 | CASGGTSGNTGELFF
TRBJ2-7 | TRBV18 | CASSQDRDRGQYF
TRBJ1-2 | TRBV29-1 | CSVERTGRNYGYTF
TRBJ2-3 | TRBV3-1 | CASSSRTSGIGSDTQYF
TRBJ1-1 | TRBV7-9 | CASSPGTVGEAFF
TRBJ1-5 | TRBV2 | CASTPTGGNQPQHF